Listed here are 8 T cell receptor beta chains from one sample, sequenced in a study of cytomegalovirus exposure and HLA in healthy donors. PCR employed 60 Vbeta and 13 Jbeta primers. This table comes from immunoSEQ multiplex PCR, and its TCRdb copy is limited to in-frame clones, with some not included. The data hold more than 100,000 clones, with 82% observed a single time. Sequencing used PBMCs. These receptors came from a woman in her forties or fifties in good health and CMV-seropositive.

This sequence joins TRBV6-5 and TRBJ1-1, with 7 nucleotides matching TRBD1. CDR3 length: 13 amino acids. Germline V gene data show CDR1 as MNHEY and CDR2 as SVGAGI. Trimming cost V 7 bases and J 11 bases; bases outside gene matches: 13. This CDR3 is CASKEQGGTRAFF. CDR3 in DNA: TGTGCCAGCAAAGAGCAGGGGGGAACAAGGGCTTTCTTT.

V and J are TRBV19 and TRBJ1-1; TRBD1 agrees at 7 bases. CDR1 and CDR2 from the germline V gene are LNHDA and SQIVND (reference sequence). V lost 6 bases to trimming and J lost 6 bases; unmatched junction nucleotides: 10. The CDR3 runs 14 residues. The CDR3 is CASRSTNRGPEAFF. The CDR3 region has the DNA TGTGCCAGTAGATCAACGAACAGGGGTCCTGAAGCTTTCTTT. The variable domain in full, with the rest retrieved from reference TRBV19 and TRBJ1-1, is DGGITQSPKYLFRKEGQNVTLSCEQNLNHDAMYWYRQDPGQGLRLIYYSQIVNDFQKGDIAEGYSVSREKKESFPLTVTSAQKNPTAFYLCASRSTNRGPEAFFGQGTRLTVV.

About this clone itself: The junction shows a germline mismatch at one end, possibly a read error. In DNA form, the CDR3 reads TGTTCCAGCAGCCGCGGGGAAGGACCTGGAAACACCATATATTTT. Protein product: CSSSRGEGPGNTIYF. The chain carries TRBV7-9 and TRBJ1-3, with D hard to call. This CDR3 is 15 amino acids long. CDR1 and CDR2 from the germline V gene are SEHNR and FQNEAQ (reference sequence).

This clone was seen a single time. This sequence joins TRBV7-9 and TRBJ2-5; 8 positions agree with TRBD2. The V and J ends lost 1 base and 3 bases, in that order; junction bases with no gene match: 4. Germline loops: CDR1 SEHNR, CDR2 FQNEAQ (reference sequence). This CDR3 has 15 residues. The CDR3 DNA is TGTGCCAGCAGCTTAGGATTGACTAGCGAAGAGACCCAGTACTTC. It yields the protein CASSLGLTSEETQYF.

In DNA, the CDR3 is TGTGCCAGTAGTGACAGGGGGTACTACAATGAGCAGTTCTTC. It yields the protein CASSDRGYYNEQFF. V is TRBV19 and J is TRBJ2-1; 9 nucleotides match TRBD1. Per germline, CDR1 LNHDA and CDR2 SQIVND (reference sequence). The V and J ends lost 5 bases and 3 bases, in that order; junction bases with no gene match: 2. This CDR3 spans 14 amino acids.

The chain carries TRBV6-1 and TRBJ1-2; possibly TRBD1 for D (5 bases). CDR1 and CDR2 from the germline V gene are MNHNS and SASEGT. The CDR3 is made up of 14 amino acids. The germline V and J ends were trimmed by 1 base and 7 bases, with 13 bases remaining between them. The CDR3 region is CASSEVSRVRGYTF. CDR3 coding DNA: TGTGCCAGCAGTGAAGTTAGCAGGGTACGTGGCTACACCTTC.

This rearrangement joins TRBV5-4 to TRBJ2-7; D remains ambiguous. V was clipped by 2 bases and J by 3 bases, with 9 bases between them. CDR1 is SGHNT, CDR2 YYREEE, per germline (reference sequence). This CDR3 has 13 residues. The CDR3 loop is CASSLPPGYEQYF. The DNA for the CDR3 is TGTGCCAGCAGCTTACCCCCGGGCTACGAGCAGTACTTC.

V is TRBV5-1 and J is TRBJ2-1, with TRBD2 matching over 14 bases. CDR3 length: 16 amino acids. Germline trimming cut 5 bases from V and 2 bases from J; bases unmatched to any gene: 3. Germline V lookup: CDR1 SGHRS, CDR2 YFSETQ. CDR3 residues: CASRKTSGRAYNEQFF. The DNA of the CDR3 is TGCGCCAGCAGAAAGACTAGCGGGAGGGCCTACAATGAGCAGTTCTTC.